What follows are 21 T cell receptor beta chains derived from one specimen sequenced in a study of blood T cell repertoires in COVID-19. Sequenced by immunoSEQ multiplex PCR; TCRdb stores in-frame clones only, minus some. The sample records 90,000 to 100,000 clones, around 84% being singletons. The sequenced material came from peripheral blood. The receptors were gathered from a woman in her sixties with acute or convalescent COVID-19.

The DNA of the CDR3 is TGTGCCAGTAGAACTTTTCGGGGAAATCAGCCCCAGCATTTT. Its translation: CASRTFRGNQPQHF. The chain is built from TRBV19 and TRBJ1-5; D gene unclear. The V gene lost 6 bases and the J gene lost 4 bases, with 13 bases spanning the gap. The length of the CDR3 is 14 residues. CDR1 LNHDA and CDR2 SQIVND come from the germline V gene (reference sequence).

The chain joins TRBV4-1 to TRBJ2-5, with 10 bases matching TRBD2. V trimming: 0 bases; J trimming: 4 bases; junction bases outside the gene matches: 8. This CDR3 is 17 amino acids long. Germline CDR1 is MGHRA and CDR2 is YSYEKL. CDR3 loop: CASSQDRAGGLGETQYF. The CDR3 coding sequence is TGCGCCAGCAGCCAAGACCGAGCGGGGGGGCTGGGAGAGACCCAGTACTTC.

The chain joins TRBV28 to TRBJ1-6; D might be TRBD1 (5 bases). This CDR3 contains 14 residues. The V gene lost 5 bases and the J gene lost 13 bases, with 18 bases spanning the gap. Germline CDR1 reads MDHEN; CDR2 reads SYDVKM. The CDR3 DNA sequence: TGTGCCAGCAGTGACAGCGTCTTTATATCGCCCCTCCACTTT. It specifies CASSDSVFISPLHF.

This chain links TRBV9 with TRBJ2-4; the D is unclear. The CDR3 has 14 residues. CDR1 and CDR2 from the germline V gene are SGDLS and YYNGEE. The V end lost 0 bases, the J end lost 4 bases, and 8 bases lay between the germline ends. In nucleotides, the CDR3 is TGTGCCAGCAGCGTAGGTAGCACAAAAAACATTCAGTACTTC. Residues: CASSVGSTKNIQYF.

The rearrangement links TRBV10-3 to TRBJ2-7, with unresolved D. Deletions cut 10 bases from V and 5 bases from J, with 15 bases between. Germline CDR1 and CDR2: ENHRY and SYGVKD. This CDR3 region has 12 residues. The DNA for the CDR3 is TGTGCCACAATGGCTTCGAGCGACGAGCAGTACTTC. Its translation: CATMASSDEQYF.

V gene TRBV5-1 combines with J gene TRBJ1-2; D remains ambiguous. The CDR3 length is 15 residues. Germline CDR1 is SGHRS and CDR2 is YFSETQ. Trimming cost V 4 bases and J 0 bases, with 13 bases left between them. The CDR3 DNA reads as TGCGCCAGCAGCCCCTCCCTCAGTGCTAACTATGGCTACACCTTC. Protein sequence: CASSPSLSANYGYTF.

V and J are TRBV5-4 and TRBJ1-2; a possible D gene is TRBD1 (6 bases). The CDR3 has 13 amino acids. The germline V gene encodes CDR1 SGHNT and CDR2 YYREEE (reference sequence). The ends were cut back, 1 base at V and 5 bases at J, with 9 bases in the middle. CDR3 nucleotide sequence: TGTGCCAGCAGCTTGCCCGGACAGTATGGCTACACCTTC. This sequence encodes CASSLPGQYGYTF.

The rearrangement uses TRBV6-5 and TRBJ2-3; 9 bases agree with TRBD2. Germline V gene sequence: CDR1 MNHEY, CDR2 SVGAGI. The CDR3 consists of 15 residues. V was pared by 3 bases and J by 9 bases, with 10 bases of the junction left unmatched. The CDR3 nucleotides are TGTGCCAGCAGTTATCAAACCCCTAGCGGGGAAACGCAGTATTTT. Its protein is CASSYQTPSGETQYF.

The chain employs TRBV4-2 and TRBJ1-5; D might be TRBD1 (6 bases). With 8 bases removed from V and 1 base from J, the gap between germline ends came to 12 bases. Looked up from germline, CDR1 is LGHNA and CDR2 is YNFKEQ. The CDR3 length is 14 residues. The chain's CDR3 is CASAHGQSNQPQHF. As DNA, the CDR3 is TGTGCCAGCGCACATGGACAGAGCAATCAGCCCCAGCATTTT.

The chain has TRBV24-1 and TRBJ2-1; 7 bases agree with TRBD1. The CDR3 is made up of 14 amino acids. Germline CDR1 and CDR2: KGHDR and SFDVKD. The V and J ends lost 2 bases and 10 bases, in that order; junction bases with no gene match: 7. The CDR3 reads CATSDSRTGDEQFF. The CDR3 DNA reads as TGTGCCACCAGTGATTCGCGCACAGGGGACGAGCAGTTCTTC.

The chain uses TRBV2 and TRBJ1-6, with 7 bases matching TRBD1. CDR1 SNHLY and CDR2 FYNNEI come from the germline V gene. V trimming: 7 bases; J trimming: 2 bases; junction bases outside the gene matches: 8. The CDR3 has 16 amino acids. Written as DNA, the CDR3 is TGTGCCAGCACGCGACAGGGTGGGACCTATAATTCACCCCTCCACTTT. Translated: CASTRQGGTYNSPLHF.

The chain uses TRBV4-2 and TRBJ2-3; D ambiguous. The ends were cut back, 4 bases at V and 5 bases at J, with 10 bases in the middle. From germline, CDR1 is LGHNA and CDR2 YNFKEQ. The CDR3 totals 13 residues. The CDR3 bases are TGTGCCAGCAGCCCACGGTCCGAAGATACGCAGTATTTT. Its protein is CASSPRSEDTQYF.

In its sample, this clone was seen a few times. This sequence joins TRBV2 and TRBJ2-5; TRBD1 matches at 12 bases. From germline, CDR1 is SNHLY and CDR2 FYNNEI. V lost 11 bases to trimming and J lost 6 bases; unmatched junction nucleotides: 10. The CDR3 contains 14 residues. Written as DNA, the CDR3 is TGTGCCGGCACCGGGACAGGGGGCGCGAAGACCCAGTACTTC. Encoded protein: CAGTGTGGAKTQYF.

V usage is TRBV5-1 and J usage is TRBJ1-1; 8 bases map to TRBD1. Per the germline V gene, CDR1 is SGHRS and CDR2 is YFSETQ. The length of the CDR3 is 15 residues. With V trimmed by 0 bases and J by 5 bases, 6 bases remained unmatched. In DNA, the CDR3 is TGCGCCAGCAGCTTGGTCGCAGGGGGCGGGACTGAAGCTTTCTTT. Protein product: CASSLVAGGGTEAFF.

This chain joins TRBV20-1 and TRBJ2-3; D perhaps matches TRBD1 (5 bases). The V end lost 5 bases, the J end lost 5 bases, and 8 bases lay between the germline ends. CDR3 size: 11 residues. Germline values: CDR1 DFQATT, CDR2 SNEGSKA (reference sequence). The CDR3 coding sequence is TGCAGTGCTGAAGACAGAGATACGCAGTATTTT. Amino acid sequence: CSAEDRDTQYF.

The chain couples TRBV5-4 to TRBJ1-4; D is possibly TRBD1 (5 bases). Trimming removed 2 bases at V and 5 bases at J, with 10 bases between. CDR3 size: 14 residues. Germline V lookup: CDR1 SGHNT, CDR2 YYREEE (reference sequence). CDR3 in DNA: TGTGCCAGCAGCTTCCAGGGAAGAAATGAAAAACTGTTTTTT. It translates to CASSFQGRNEKLFF.

On this clone: Other DNA sequences in the sample encode the same CDR3. The chain has TRBV28 and TRBJ2-7, with unresolved D. V gave up 5 bases and J gave up 4 bases, with 6 bases separating them. This CDR3 is 11 amino acids long. The germline gives CDR1 MDHEN, CDR2 SYDVKM. DNA for the CDR3: TGTGCCAGCAGTCTCAGATACGAGCAGTACTTC. It translates to CASSLRYEQYF.

The V and J genes are TRBV7-9 and TRBJ1-3; D is possibly TRBD1 (5 bases). CDR3 size: 16 residues. V lost 0 bases to trimming and J lost 2 bases, with 11 bases between them. Germline V gene sequence: CDR1 SEHNR, CDR2 FQNEAQ (reference sequence). CDR3: CASSLAGYRTGNTIYF. CDR3 DNA sequence: TGTGCCAGCAGCTTAGCTGGGTACAGGACTGGAAACACCATATATTTT.

There are a few counts of this clone. The V gene is TRBV5-1, the J gene TRBJ2-5; TRBD1 agrees at 8 bases. Germline-derived CDR1 and CDR2 are SGHRS and YFSETQ. This CDR3 region has 12 residues. V shed 4 bases and J 5 bases; nucleotides not matched to a gene: 1. Here the CDR3 DNA reads TGCGCCAGCAGCCGGGACAGGGAGACCCAGTACTTC. Translated, it gives CASSRDRETQYF.

The chain has TRBV15 and TRBJ2-1; a possible D gene is TRBD2 (6 bases). V lost 1 base and J 2 bases, leaving 9 bases between the germline ends. Germline loops: CDR1 LNHNV, CDR2 YYDKDF (reference sequence). The CDR3 is 15 residues long. CDR3 in amino acids: CATSRVRGTYNEQFF. The CDR3 region has the DNA TGTGCCACCAGCAGAGTGCGGGGAACCTACAATGAGCAGTTCTTC.

This clone has only a few counts. This rearrangement joins TRBV14 to TRBJ2-1; 7 nucleotides agree with TRBD2. V gave up 2 bases and J gave up 5 bases; unmatched junction bases: 6. Per germline, CDR1 SGHDN and CDR2 FVKESK. This CDR3 is 15 amino acids long. CDR3 in DNA: TGTGCCAGCAGCCAAAGGCCGGGACTAAACAATGAGCAGTTCTTC. Its translation: CASSQRPGLNNEQFF.